These 9 T cell receptor beta chains were sequenced from one sample in a study of metastatic and nonmetastatic thyroid tumors. TCRdb reassembled clones from the PCR reads with MiXCR. The sample records fewer than 15,000 clones, 27% being singletons. No patient received treatment before thyroid surgery. Sequences were obtained from tumor tissue. These receptors were taken from a female donor with papillary thyroid cancer or a benign thyroid nodule (not recorded which). Some clones in this sample may be carry-over from other donors' samples.

The gene calls are TRBV4-1 and TRBJ2-7, with 11 bases matching TRBD2. CDR3 size: 17 residues. After removal of 1 base from V and 2 bases from J, the junction contained 7 bases not matched to a gene. CDR1 and CDR2 from the germline V gene are MGHRA and YSYEKL. In DNA form, the CDR3 reads TGCGCCAGCAGCCAAGTCAGTCTAGCGGGGGGACCCTACGAGCAGTACTTC. It encodes CASSQVSLAGGPYEQYF.

Concerning this clone: Lacking the conserved final phenylalanine or tryptophan, this CDR3 likely reflects a read error. This chain links TRBV6-1 with TRBJ2-2; D is perhaps TRBD2 (6 bases). CDR3 length: 16 residues. Germline CDR1 MNHNS, CDR2 SASEGT. Trimming cost V 5 bases and J 4 bases, with 17 bases left between them. The CDR3 DNA reads TGTGCCAGCAGTATTCCTCGGGCGGGACGCACCGGGGAGCTGTTTCTT. It encodes CASSIPRAGRTGELFL.

This clone has more than one count but fewer than ten. This chain links TRBV7-2 with TRBJ1-2, with no clear D. The germline V gene encodes CDR1 SGHTA and CDR2 FQGNSA. The CDR3 is 13 amino acids. Trimming shortened V by 7 bases and J by 7 bases, and 16 bases separated the two germline ends. CDR3 sequence (DNA): TGTGCCAGCATCCCAGACCCCACGGGTGGCTACACCTTC. Encoded protein: CASIPDPTGGYTF.

This clone has a count of ten or more. The gene calls are TRBV7-2 and TRBJ2-4; D possibly uses TRBD1 or TRBD2 (5 bases each). CDR3 length: 14 residues. Looked up from germline, CDR1 is SGHTA and CDR2 is FQGNSA. V dropped 1 base and J dropped 8 bases, with 12 bases sitting between them. The CDR3 DNA reads as TGTGCCAGCAGCTTAGGGGGGTCCGTAGACATTCAGTACTTC. This sequence encodes CASSLGGSVDIQYF.

The genes are TRBV30 and TRBJ1-1; no definite D call. The germline V gene has CDR1 GTSNPN and CDR2 SVGIG (reference sequence). Trimming removed 0 bases at V and 7 bases at J, with 6 bases between. This CDR3 is built from 11 residues. The CDR3 reads CAWSVAIEAFF. CDR3 sequence (DNA): TGTGCCTGGAGTGTAGCAATTGAAGCTTTCTTT.

By share, this clone ranks as medium-sized. The rearrangement uses TRBV6-1 and TRBJ2-7; tentative D call: TRBD2 (6 bases). V shed 3 bases and J shed 3 bases, with 12 bases lying between them. From germline, CDR1 is MNHNS and CDR2 SASEGT. The CDR3 runs 14 residues. CDR3 coding DNA: TGTGCCAGCAGTGACCGGGACTCCCGCTACGAGCAGTACGTC. Its translation: CASSDRDSRYEQYV.

The chain combines TRBV4-2 with TRBJ2-5; 11 positions agree with TRBD2. The CDR3 sequence is 17 residues long. Germline V gives CDR1 LGHNA, CDR2 YNFKEQ. V lost 1 base to trimming and J lost 4 bases; unmatched junction nucleotides: 8. CDR3 protein: CASSQVPELAGVETQYF. The CDR3 DNA is TGTGCCAGCAGCCAAGTCCCCGAACTAGCGGGAGTAGAGACCCAGTACTTC.

The rearrangement uses TRBV5-8 and TRBJ1-2; 9 bases are a match to TRBD1. V dropped 5 bases and J dropped 2; count of bases not matched to a gene: 4. Looked up from germline, CDR1 is SGHTS and CDR2 is YDEGEE. The length of the CDR3 is 14 residues. The CDR3 DNA is TGTGCCAGCAGTTTTGGGACAGGGAACTATGGCTACACCTTC. Translation: CASSFGTGNYGYTF.

By sample fraction, this clone is medium-sized. The genes are TRBV27 and TRBJ2-7, with 7 bases matching TRBD1. The CDR3 is 14 amino acids. The germline V gene encodes CDR1 MNHEY and CDR2 SMNVEV (reference sequence). V was clipped by 6 bases and J by 9 bases; unmatched bases: 14. As DNA, the CDR3 is TGTGCCAGCAGATCACCGGGACAGAGTATGGGGCAGTACTTC. This translates into CASRSPGQSMGQYF.